The sequence of this T cell receptor beta chain was determined in a study of blood T cell repertoires in COVID-19 (dated by TCRdb to 2018 to 2020). In terms of the full investigation: Samples covering the acute and convalescent phases of COVID-19 were provided by collaborators in the United States, Italy and Spain. The samples were drawn from the first 160 participants of the ongoing ImmuneRACE study and from more than 1,000 subjects provided by 6 global collaborators. HLA class I and class II types, where available, came from metadata supplied by the sample provider rather than from assay-based typing. The prospective study material was composed of cDNA or gDNA derived from T cells, B-cell-depleted T cells, or PBMCs. The repertoires were made available in a free public database intended to serve as a resource for research on the immune response to SARS-CoV-2. Subjects who had been exposed to COVID-19, were actively infected with it, or had recovered from it provided the deeply sampled blood TCRbeta repertoires that made up the dataset. The sample metadata nearly always contained a de-identified subject ID, COVID-19 status, age in years and sex. Summary of the overall study and its limitations: The quantity of clinical and demographic metadata differed by source and by participant and was supplied without curation.

Turning to this clone: What this receptor recognizes is not known. One base away there is no much larger clone; base qualities are not given.

The CDR3, cysteine through phenylalanine, is 14 amino acids long. Solely the CDR3 DNA is kept, with 42 bases framed from the first base. Per the germline V gene, SNHLY is the CDR1 and FYNNEI is the CDR2. Trimmed from V: 6 bases; trimmed from J: 7 bases; junction bases lacking a gene match: 5. Each collaborating institution followed its own protocols to collect whole blood in K2EDTA tubes. For TCRbeta analysis, collaborators shipped samples in one of three forms: frozen whole blood, isolated PBMCs, or DNA extracted from either of those sample types. TCRbeta CDR3 regions were amplified from genomic DNA by means of the immunoSEQ Assay, a bias-controlled multiplex PCR. As for how the authors treated the data: Nucleated cell counts per sample were estimated from amplification of reference gene primers within the assay. Sequence reads were collapsed and filtered to measure the absolute abundance of every unique TCRbeta CDR3 rearrangement. For each sample, productive Simpson clonality was calculated by taking the square root of Simpson's diversity index across productive rearrangements. The table comes from immuneACCESS by way of TCRdb, which keeps in-frame sequences with V and J called. Part of the clones is missing from these tables; in studies checked, under half for an unresolved V gene and the rest for unknown reasons. Clone size and V and J calls were adopted from that table, with D and trimming inferred from the DNA. Present in this sample are tens of thousands of clones, 80% to 90% of which were seen just once. Roughly an eighth of the sample is held by the ten biggest clonotypes.

Sequenced: peripheral blood. This TCR was recovered from a human donor in a cohort sampled during active COVID-19. The V and J genes are TRBV2 and TRBJ1-4, with 10 central nucleotides matching TRBD1. CDR3 reads: CASSWDRGREKLFF. In nucleotides, the sequence is TGTGCCAGCAGCTGGGACAGGGGACGTGAAAAACTGTTTTTT.